Described below is a single TCR beta chain sequence and its context. The data stem from a study of blood T cell repertoires in COVID-19. Study at large: The origin of the acute and convalescent COVID-19 samples was the United States, Italy and Spain. PBMCs, B-cell-depleted T cells, or T cells were the source of the cDNA or gDNA that made up the material.

As processed by the authors: For nucleated cells, counts were estimated from reference gene primer amplification. The data were produced by immunoSEQ multiplex PCR, yet TCRdb's version contains in-frame clones alone and is incomplete. Clone size and the V and J calls come from that table; the DNA yielded D and trimming. The table includes fewer than 350,000 clones, approximately 89% detected once. Germline loops: CDR1 SEHNR, CDR2 FQNEAQ (reference sequence). The length of the CDR3 is 14 residues. J gave up 3 bases and V 2 bases, and 2 bases lay outside the gene matches. The sequence derives from a woman aged 50 to 60 who had recovered from COVID-19. Input material: peripheral blood. The gene calls are TRBV7-9 and TRBJ1-1; 8 positions agree with TRBD1. CDR3 nucleotides: TGTGCCAGCAGCTTATCAGGGGGCTACACTGAAGCTTTCTTT. Translating gives CASSLSGGYTEAFF. The full variable domain, completed using reference TRBV7-9 and TRBJ1-1, is DTGVSQNPRHKITKRGQNVTFRCDPISEHNRLYWYRQTLGQGPEFLTYFQNEAQLEKSRLLSDRFSAERPKGSFSTLEIQRTEQGDSAMYLCASSLSGGYTEAFFGQGTRLTVV.